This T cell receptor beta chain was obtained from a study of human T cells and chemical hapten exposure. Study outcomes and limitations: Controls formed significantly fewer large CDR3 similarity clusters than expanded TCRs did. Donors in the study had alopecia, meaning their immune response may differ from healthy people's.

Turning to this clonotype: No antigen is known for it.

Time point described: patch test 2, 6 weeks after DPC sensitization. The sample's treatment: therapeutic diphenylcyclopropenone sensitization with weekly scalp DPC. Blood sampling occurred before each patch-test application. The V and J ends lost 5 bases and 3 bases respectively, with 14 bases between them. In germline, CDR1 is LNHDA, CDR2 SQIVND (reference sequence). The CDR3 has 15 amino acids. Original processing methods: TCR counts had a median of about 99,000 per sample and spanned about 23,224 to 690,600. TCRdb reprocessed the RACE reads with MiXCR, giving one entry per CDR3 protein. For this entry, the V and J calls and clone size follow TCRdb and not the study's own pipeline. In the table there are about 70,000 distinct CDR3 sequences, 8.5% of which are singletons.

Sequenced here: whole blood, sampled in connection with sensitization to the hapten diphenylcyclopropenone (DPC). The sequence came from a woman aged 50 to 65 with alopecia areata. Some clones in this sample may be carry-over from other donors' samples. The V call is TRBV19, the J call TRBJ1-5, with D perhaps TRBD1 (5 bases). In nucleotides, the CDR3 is TGTGCCAGTAGTGTCCTCGGGGCCTCCAATCAGCCCCAGCATTTT. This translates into CASSVLGASNQPQHF.